This T cell receptor beta chain was captured by sequencing in a study of a mutant IDH1 vaccine in newly diagnosed glioma. Here immunoSEQ multiplex PCR was the method, and the copy in TCRdb shows in-frame clones only, minus some. The sample includes around 49,000 clones, roughly 73% seen only once; the top ten take around 5.2%. Time point defined: week 5, during vaccination. Doses comprised 300 ug of mutant IDH1 20-mer peptide each, plus topical imiquimod. This clone was recorded once. The target antigen is unknown. CDR1 is LNHDA and CDR2 is SQIVND in the germline V gene (reference sequence). V was pared by 5 bases and J by 4 bases, with 8 bases between. The CDR3 runs to 12 residues.

The sequence came from a middle-aged man with glioma. V is TRBV19 and J is TRBJ1-1; D is undetermined. The material sequenced was PBMCs, taken from a glioma patient whose treatment included an IDH1 peptide vaccine. The CDR3 bases are TGTGCCAGTAGTCGGGGAGGCACTGAAGCTTTCTTT. This gives the protein CASSRGGTEAFF.